This entry lists 15 T cell receptor beta chains sequenced from one sample in a study of blood T cell repertoires in COVID-19 (dated by TCRdb to 2020 to 2022). Library method: the immunoSEQ multiplex PCR assay. TCRdb took over this immuneACCESS table, retaining in-frame rearrangements with V and J assigned. Such tables are incomplete; in checked studies, under half of the missing clones stem from an unresolved V gene, and the remainder is unexplained. Present in this sample are 250,000 or so clones, 85% to 90% of which were seen just once. The ten largest clones represent roughly 8.6% of the sample. Sequenced sample: PBMCs or T cells enriched from blood (not recorded which). The source is a man aged 40-50 years who had recovered from COVID-19.

V gene TRBV24-1 combines with J gene TRBJ2-1; 9 positions match TRBD2. With V trimmed by 3 bases and J by 8 bases, 10 bases remained unmatched. Germline lookup yields CDR1 KGHDR and CDR2 SFDVKD. CDR3 length equals 16 residues. The chain's CDR3 is CATSDPSGEGLYEQFF. CDR3 in DNA: TGTGCCACCAGTGATCCTAGCGGGGAGGGCCTTTATGAGCAGTTCTTC.

The rearrangement links TRBV7-8 to TRBJ1-2; TRBD1 matches at 10 bases. With V trimmed by 1 base and J by 1 base, 3 bases remained unmatched. Germline CDR1 reads SGHVS; CDR2 reads FQNEAQ. The CDR3 loop spans 16 amino acids. The CDR3 loop reads CASSLGGTGVNYGYTF. The CDR3, as DNA: TGTGCCAGCAGCTTAGGGGGGACAGGGGTTAACTATGGCTACACCTTC.

The chain uses TRBV27 and TRBJ1-2; 9 bases match TRBD1. The junction had 14 bases not matched to a gene; V was cut back by 8 bases and J by 4 bases. CDR3 length: 16 residues. Germline assignment: CDR1 MNHEY and CDR2 SMNVEV (reference sequence). CDR3: CASLNPRTGVGYGYTF. Here the CDR3 DNA reads TGTGCCAGCCTCAACCCCCGGACAGGGGTCGGCTATGGCTACACCTTC.

CDR3 in DNA: TGTGCCAGCAGCTCGGGACTAGCGGGATACGAGCAGTACTTC. Translating it yields CASSSGLAGYEQYF. The chain combines TRBV11-2 with TRBJ2-7, with 13 bases identical to TRBD2. The length of the CDR3 is 14 residues. Trimming at V came to 4 bases and at J to 4 bases, leaving 1 base not matched to a gene. The V gene's germline CDR1 is SGHAT and CDR2 FQNNGV.

The V call is TRBV19, the J call TRBJ2-7, with a weak D call TRBD1 (6 bases). The V gene lost 1 base and the J gene lost 4 bases, with 11 bases spanning the gap. Germline V gene sequence: CDR1 LNHDA, CDR2 SQIVND (reference sequence). The CDR3 contains 14 residues. CDR3 protein: CASSIAWTEYEQYF. Here the CDR3 DNA reads TGTGCCAGTAGTATAGCTTGGACAGAATACGAGCAGTACTTC. The entire variable domain, with the rest obtained from reference TRBV19 and TRBJ2-7, is as follows: DGGITQSPKYLFRKEGQNVTLSCEQNLNHDAMYWYRQDPGQGLRLIYYSQIVNDFQKGDIAEGYSVSREKKESFPLTVTSAQKNPTAFYLCASSIAWTEYEQYFGPGTRLTVT.

The chain joins TRBV5-1 to TRBJ2-5; D is possibly TRBD1 (6 bases). This CDR3 is built from 15 residues. Trimming removed 3 bases at V and 2 bases at J, with 14 bases between. Per the germline V gene, CDR1 is SGHRS and CDR2 is YFSETQ. This CDR3 reads CASSSTPGQQETQYF. The DNA for the CDR3 is TGCGCCAGCAGCTCAACGCCCGGACAGCAAGAGACCCAGTACTTC.

V gene TRBV27 combines with J gene TRBJ1-1; 7 bases map to TRBD1. The germline CDR1 and CDR2 sequences are MNHEY and SMNVEV (reference sequence). The CDR3 sequence is 11 residues long. The V gene end was trimmed by 7 bases and the J gene end by 7 bases; junction bases not matched to a gene: 3. The CDR3 DNA sequence: TGTGCCAGCATGACAGGGCTTGAAGCTTTCTTT. This codes for CASMTGLEAFF.

V and J are TRBV9 and TRBJ1-5, with D hard to call. Trimming cost V 0 bases and J 5 bases, with 6 bases left between them. The CDR3 sequence is 13 residues long. The germline V gene encodes CDR1 SGDLS and CDR2 YYNGEE. The DNA of the CDR3 is TGTGCCAGCAGCGTAGGAGGATATCAGCCCCAGCATTTT. It is translated as CASSVGGYQPQHF. The variable domain in full, with the rest retrieved from reference TRBV9 and TRBJ1-5, is DSGVTQTPKHLITATGQRVTLRCSPRSGDLSVYWYQQSLDQGLQFLIQYYNGEERAKGNILERFSAQQFPDLHSELNLSSLELGDSALYFCASSVGGYQPQHFGDGTRLSIL.

This clone appeared once. The rearrangement links TRBV5-8 to TRBJ2-1, with no clear D. The CDR3 extends over 16 amino acids. V was clipped by 4 bases and J by 1 base, with 15 bases between them. Germline values: CDR1 SGHTS, CDR2 YDEGEE. CDR3 sequence: CASSPFDGVSYNEQFF. In nucleotides, the CDR3 is TGTGCCAGCAGCCCTTTCGACGGAGTTTCCTACAATGAGCAGTTCTTC.

This sequence joins TRBV23-1 and TRBJ1-2, with a possible D match to TRBD1 (6 bases). TRBV23-1 has ORF status, its function being uncertain. V shed 4 bases and J shed 8 bases, with 17 bases lying between them. CDR3 length equals 14 residues. The CDR3 is CASSRLGQCHGYTF. Written as DNA, the CDR3 is TGCGCCAGCAGTCGACTTGGACAGTGTCACGGCTACACCTTC.

The genes are TRBV7-2 and TRBJ2-7; 11 bases agree with TRBD2. J gave up 4 bases and V 2 bases, and 4 bases lay outside the gene matches. CDR1 and CDR2 from the germline V gene are SGHTA and FQGNSA. The CDR3 runs to 15 residues. The CDR3 DNA follows: TGTGCCAGCAGCTTATCTAGCGGGAGGTTGTACGAGCAGTACTTC. Its translation is CASSLSSGRLYEQYF.

The rearrangement links TRBV12-5 to TRBJ1-5, with D possibly matching TRBD1 (5 bases). The ends were cut back, 2 bases at V and 13 bases at J, with 9 bases in the middle. The germline gives CDR1 LGHNT, CDR2 FRNRAP. The CDR3 is made up of 11 amino acids. CDR3 nucleotide sequence: TGTGCTAGTGGTTTGTCCAGGGCTCAGCATTTT. It encodes CASGLSRAQHF.

J is TRBJ2-1 and V is TRBV27; 12 bases match TRBD2. Germline V gene lookup returns CDR1 MNHEY and CDR2 SMNVEV (reference sequence). This CDR3 comprises 16 residues. Trimming took 5 bases from V and 8 from J; bases not matched to a gene: 10. CDR3 in amino acids: CASSPRLAGVLYEQFF. The CDR3 DNA sequence: TGTGCCAGCAGTCCTAGACTAGCGGGAGTTTTGTATGAGCAGTTCTTC.

This rearrangement joins TRBV7-7 to TRBJ2-1; tentatively, D is TRBD2 (5 bases). This CDR3 spans 14 amino acids. The V gene lost 1 base and the J gene lost 6 bases, with 10 bases spanning the gap. CDR1 SSHAT and CDR2 FNYEAQ come from the germline V gene (reference sequence). CDR3 DNA sequence: TGTGCCAGCAGCTTAGTGGGAGTCGGCAATGAGCAGTTCTTC. This translates into CASSLVGVGNEQFF.

The V call is TRBV3-1 (or the pseudogene TRBV3-2), the J call TRBJ1-1; 8 nucleotides agree with TRBD1. CDR3 length equals 17 residues. J gave up 3 bases and V 1 base, and 10 bases lay outside the gene matches. Per germline, CDR1 LGHDT and CDR2 YNNKEL (reference sequence). CDR3 coding DNA: TGTGCCAGCAGCCAAGCTTTCTCAGCGGACAGGGACACTGAAGCTTTCTTT. Translating gives CASSQAFSADRDTEAFF.